This T cell receptor beta chain was captured in a study of CD4 T cell repertoires in COVID-19. Study-level results: Some SARS-CoV-2 clonotypes, between about 7 and 27%, recurred in SARS-CoV and/or HKU1 cultures.

These memory T cells were uncultured and sequenced directly after ex vivo isolation. V gave up 0 bases and J gave up 4 bases; unmatched junction bases: 5. The CDR3 is 16 amino acids. Germline CDR1 reads SGHRS; CDR2 reads YFSETQ. This table comes from immunoSEQ multiplex PCR, and its TCRdb copy is limited to in-frame clones, with some not included. The profile shows about 75,000 clones, under 90% of them singletons. In its sample, this clone was seen once. Its antigen is currently unknown. The clonotype was recovered from a human donor who had COVID-19. The sequencing used CD4+ T cells from peripheral blood, collected after recovery from COVID-19. The V call is TRBV5-1, the J call TRBJ2-5; 11 bases are a match to TRBD2. The CDR3 DNA is TGCGCCAGCAGCTTGGTAGCGGGAGGGCCATCAGAGACCCAGTACTTC. As protein: CASSLVAGGPSETQYF. Full variable domain (missing parts from reference TRBV5-1 and TRBJ2-5): KAGVTQTPRYLIKTRGQQVTLSCSPISGHRSVSWYQQTPGQGLQFLFEYFSETQRNKGNFPGRFSGRQFSNSRSEMNVSTLELGDSALYLCASSLVAGGPSETQYFGPGTRLLVL.